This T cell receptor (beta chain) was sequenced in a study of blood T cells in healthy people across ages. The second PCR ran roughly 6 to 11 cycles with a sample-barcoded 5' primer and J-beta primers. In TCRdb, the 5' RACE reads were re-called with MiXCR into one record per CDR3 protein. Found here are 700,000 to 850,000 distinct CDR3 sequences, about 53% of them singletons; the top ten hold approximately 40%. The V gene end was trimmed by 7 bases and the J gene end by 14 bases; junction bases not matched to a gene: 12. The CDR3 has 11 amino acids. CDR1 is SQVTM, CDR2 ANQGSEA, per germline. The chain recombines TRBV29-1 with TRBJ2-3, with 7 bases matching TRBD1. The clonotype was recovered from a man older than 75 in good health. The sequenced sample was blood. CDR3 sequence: CSAVTGLYAYF. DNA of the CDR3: TGCAGCGCTGTGACAGGGCTATACGCGTATTTT.